Below, 5 T cell receptor beta chains from the same sample are listed, as sequenced in a study of CD8 T cells in ankylosing spondylitis. Via MiXCR, TCRdb re-called the 5' RACE reads, giving one row per CDR3 protein. The table includes 150,000 to 250,000 distinct CDR3 sequences, around 13% detected once. Material for sequencing was blood, either unsorted or a sorted T cell fraction (not recorded which). The receptors derive from a male donor with ankylosing spondylitis or in good health (not recorded which).

The gene calls are TRBV30 and TRBJ2-5; TRBD2 matches 12 bases. V lost 4 bases and J lost 3; bases outside the gene matches: 12. CDR1 and CDR2 (germline): GTSNPN, SVGIG (reference sequence). The CDR3 contains 17 residues. The CDR3 is CAWTPRWTSGVEETQYF. The CDR3 DNA reads TGTGCCTGGACCCCAAGGTGGACTAGCGGGGTCGAAGAGACCCAGTACTTC. Drawing the rest from reference TRBV30 and TRBJ2-5, the complete variable domain is SQTIHQWPATLVQPVGSPLSLECTVEGTSNPNLYWYRQAAGRGLQLLFYSVGIGQISSEVPQNLSASRPQDRQFILSSKKLLLSDSGFYLCAWTPRWTSGVEETQYFGPGTRLLVL.

The CDR3 DNA reads TGTGCCAGCAGCCAGACGAGGGGGTCCGGGGAGCTGTTTTTT. Protein sequence: CASSQTRGSGELFF. This chain joins TRBV3-1 and TRBJ2-2, with D tentatively TRBD1 (6 bases). The CDR3 covers 14 residues. CDR1 and CDR2 (germline): LGHDT, YNNKEL (reference sequence). The V and J ends lost 3 bases and 6 bases respectively, with 11 bases between them.

The V and J genes are TRBV5-1 and TRBJ2-1; no definite D call. Trimming stripped 0 bases from V and 5 bases from J, with 15 bases between. CDR3 length equals 16 residues. Looked up from germline, CDR1 is SGHRS and CDR2 is YFSETQ. CDR3 DNA sequence: TGCGCCAGCAGCTTGGTCGGGTCTCCCCTCAACAATGAGCAGTTCTTC. Its translation is CASSLVGSPLNNEQFF. The full variable domain, its missing parts supplied by reference TRBV5-1 and TRBJ2-1, is KAGVTQTPRYLIKTRGQQVTLSCSPISGHRSVSWYQQTPGQGLQFLFEYFSETQRNKGNFPGRFSGRQFSNSRSEMNVSTLELGDSALYLCASSLVGSPLNNEQFFGPGTRLTVL.

The chain has TRBV12-3 or TRBV12-4 and TRBJ2-2; TRBD1 is a possible D gene (5 bases). The CDR3 consists of 17 residues. Trimming removed 3 bases from V and 6 bases from J, with 20 bases in between. CDR3: CASSFNGATLHSGELFF. CDR3 nucleotide sequence: TGTGCCAGCAGTTTCAATGGGGCTACCCTTCACTCCGGGGAGCTGTTTTTT.

This clonotype has just a few counts. The V call is TRBV7-9, the J call TRBJ2-7; D could derive from TRBD1 or TRBD2 (5 bases each). Germline V gives CDR1 SEHNR, CDR2 FQNEAQ (reference sequence). V lost 5 bases and J 0 bases, leaving 14 bases between the germline ends. CDR3 length equals 15 residues. CDR3 bases: TGTGCCAGCAGCCCCTTCAAGGGACCCTCCTACGAGCAGTACTTC. This encodes CASSPFKGPSYEQYF.